This TCR beta chain was profiled in a study of blood T cell repertoires in COVID-19. Background on the study: Sites in the United States, Italy and Spain provided acute and convalescent COVID-19 samples. T cells, B-cell-depleted T cells, or PBMCs supplied cDNA or gDNA.

This clone was detected once. TCRdb's table, derived via immunoSEQ multiplex PCR, lists solely in-frame clones and lacks some. The sample has roughly 250,000 clones, about 76% seen once. This clonotype originated in a woman aged 60-75 years with active or convalescent COVID-19. The specimen was peripheral blood.

CDR3 DNA: TGTGCCAGCAGTTCGGGACAGGGGTCTCAGCCCCAGCATTTT. It codes for CASSSGQGSQPQHF. This rearrangement joins TRBV27 to TRBJ1-5; 10 nucleotides line up with TRBD1. Germline V gene sequence: CDR1 MNHEY, CDR2 SMNVEV (reference sequence). The CDR3 is 14 amino acids. V gave up 4 bases and J gave up 6 bases; unmatched junction bases: 3.